This TCR beta chain was observed in a study of blood T cell repertoires in COVID-19. Study at large: PBMCs, B-cell-depleted T cells, or T cells provided the cDNA or gDNA that made up the material.

Only in-frame clones appear in the TCRdb table, and some are missing; sequencing was by immunoSEQ multiplex PCR. The table records 310,000 or so clones, 80% to 90% of them present only once. The sequence came from a man aged 18-30 years who had recovered from COVID-19. The sample taken for sequencing was peripheral blood.

The CDR3 nucleotides read TGCAGCGTTGCGGGGTCTTTGGCTAGCGGGGGTTGGGAGCAGTTCTTC. The encoded protein is CSVAGSLASGGWEQFF. The gene calls are TRBV29-1 and TRBJ2-1; 10 bases agree with TRBD2. The CDR3 length is 16 residues. V shed 4 bases, J shed 10 bases, and the junction held 16 bases outside the gene matches. Germline CDR1 reads SQVTM; CDR2 reads ANQGSEA.